This entry lists 28 T cell receptor beta chains sequenced from one sample in a study of blood T cells in healthy people across ages. PCR was performed a second time for roughly 6 to 12 cycles using a sample-barcoded 5' primer and a J-beta primer mix. TCRdb used MiXCR to reprocess the 5' RACE reads, holding one entry per CDR3 protein. There are 710,000 or so distinct CDR3 sequences in the sample; around a fifth occur only once, and roughly 22% lies in the top ten. What was sequenced was blood. The receptors derive from a man aged 65-85 years in good health.

The count of this clonotype is one. It is unclear where the CDR3 begins or ends on the DNA, so no DNA is shown, and the CDR3 is as TCRdb lists it. V and J are TRBV19 and TRBJ1-2. The CDR3 adds up to 13 amino acids, both ends counted. Germline lookup yields CDR1 LNHDA and CDR2 SQIVND (reference sequence). CDR3 protein: CASTSGTNYGYTF.

This clonotype has at least ten counts. V usage is TRBV5-1 and J usage is TRBJ1-4; the D is unclear. The CDR3 runs to 13 residues. Per germline, CDR1 SGHRS and CDR2 YFSETQ. The V and J ends lost 2 bases and 8 bases respectively, with 10 bases between them. In DNA form, the CDR3 reads TGCGCCAGCAGCTTTACCCCTGAGGAAAAACTGTTTTTT. Translating it yields CASSFTPEEKLFF.

The chain links TRBV30 to TRBJ2-3; possible D gene TRBD2, 5 bases. The CDR3 is 13 residues long. Trimming shortened V by 2 bases and J by 3 bases, and 9 bases separated the two germline ends. Germline V gives CDR1 GTSNPN, CDR2 SVGIG (reference sequence). CDR3 in amino acids: CAWSRLSTDTQYF. The DNA of the CDR3 is TGTGCCTGGAGTAGACTATCAACAGATACGCAGTATTTT.

The V call is TRBV3-1, the J call TRBJ2-1, with D possibly matching TRBD2 (6 bases). The J call may be in error: the DNA end matches TRBJ2-7 better. In germline, CDR1 is LGHDT, CDR2 YNNKEL (reference sequence). This CDR3 has 14 amino acids. CDR3 residues: CASSQGREVYEQYF. CDR3 sequence (DNA): TGTGCCAGCAGCCAAGGCAGGGAGGTCTACGAGCAGTACTTC.

The V and J genes are TRBV7-2 and TRBJ2-5; 9 nucleotides line up with TRBD2. The DNA end lines up better with TRBJ2-7; the J call may be wrong. Germline V lookup: CDR1 SGHTA, CDR2 FQGNSA. There are 15 residues in the CDR3. The CDR3 reads CASSLGTSRTYEQYV. DNA of the CDR3: TGTGCCAGCAGCCTTGGGACTAGCAGAACCTACGAGCAGTACGTC.

This clonotype came up a few times. CDR3 sequence (DNA): TGTGCCAGCAGGGAGACAGGGGGCAAAAACATTCAGTACTTC. Translating it yields CASRETGGKNIQYF. The chain links TRBV6-5 to TRBJ2-4; 9 nucleotides agree with TRBD1. Germline CDR1 MNHEY, CDR2 SVGAGI. V lost 6 bases and J lost 3; bases outside the gene matches: 3. This CDR3 is 14 amino acids long.

This clonotype has only a few counts. The V gene is TRBV2, the J gene TRBJ1-4; D uncertain. Deletions cut 2 bases from V and 10 bases from J, with 5 bases between. This CDR3 contains 11 residues. The germline V gene has CDR1 SNHLY and CDR2 FYNNEI. The CDR3 DNA is TGTGCCAGCAGTGAAATGGGAAAACTGTTTTTT. Residues: CASSEMGKLFF.

Notes on this clonotype: Relative to the germline gene, one junction end is altered; a read error may explain this. The chain has TRBV7-2 and TRBJ2-1; 8 bases map to TRBD2. In germline, CDR1 is SGHTA, CDR2 FQGNSA. The CDR3 extends over 16 amino acids. The CDR3, as DNA: TGTGCCAGCAGCCCTACACTAGCGGCTTCCTACAATGAGCGGTTCTTC. It is translated as CASSPTLAASYNERFF.

The CDR3 protein is CASSPGKTGLSKNIQYF. CDR3 nucleotides: TGTGCCAGCAGCCCCGGGAAGACAGGGTTGTCCAAAAACATTCAGTACTTC. This chain connects TRBV7-9 to TRBJ2-4; 7 nucleotides agree with TRBD1. Germline V gives CDR1 SEHNR, CDR2 FQNEAQ (reference sequence). The CDR3 spans 17 residues. The J segment lost 2 bases and the V segment lost 5 bases, leaving 12 bases of the junction unmatched. Complete variable domain (other parts from reference TRBV7-9 and TRBJ2-4): DTGVSQNPRHKITKRGQNVTFRCDPISEHNRLYWYRQTLGQGPEFLTYFQNEAQLEKSRLLSDRFSAERPKGSFSTLEIQRTEQGDSAMYLCASSPGKTGLSKNIQYFGAGTRLSVL.

The V call is TRBV9, the J call TRBJ2-5, with 9 nucleotides matching TRBD2. The J call may be faulty, since TRBJ2-1 better matches the DNA end. The germline CDR1 and CDR2 sequences are SGDLS and YYNGEE. The CDR3 sequence is 14 residues long. CDR3 bases: TGTGCCAGCAGTTACCAACTAGCGGGTGGTGAGCAGTTCTTC. It is translated as CASSYQLAGGEQFF.

The chain is built from TRBV20-1 and TRBJ1-3; D is unclear. Trimming stripped 0 bases from V and 0 bases from J, with 9 bases between. Germline V gives CDR1 DFQATT, CDR2 SNEGSKA (reference sequence). The CDR3 runs 15 residues. CDR3 DNA: TGCAGTGCTAGAGATTTCCGGAACTCTGGAAACACCATATATTTT. The encoded protein is CSARDFRNSGNTIYF.

This clonotype showed up just a few times. The chain links TRBV20-1 to TRBJ2-3; D gene ambiguous. The CDR3 extends over 11 amino acids. Per the germline V gene, CDR1 is DFQATT and CDR2 is SNEGSKA (reference sequence). With 6 bases removed from V and 2 bases from J, the gap between germline ends came to 6 bases. For the CDR3, the DNA is TGCAGTGCAGAGACCACAGATACGCAGTATTTT. Its protein product is CSAETTDTQYF.

This chain joins TRBV9 and TRBJ2-1; TRBD2 might be the D (6 bases). The J call could be wrong; TRBJ2-5 is a better fit for the DNA end. The germline V gene has CDR1 SGDLS and CDR2 YYNGEE. CDR3 length: 15 amino acids. CDR3 bases: TGTGCCAGCAGCGTAGGCGGGACGCCGGAGAGGACCCAGTACTTC. This gives the protein CASSVGGTPERTQYF.

The rearrangement joins TRBV2 to TRBJ2-7; D may be TRBD2 (6 bases). In germline, CDR1 is SNHLY, CDR2 FYNNEI. There are 13 residues in the CDR3. V was pared by 8 bases and J by 3 bases, with 14 bases between. CDR3 nucleotide sequence: TGTGCCAGCGATGGAGGGCGCAACTACGAGCAGTACTTC. It codes for CASDGGRNYEQYF.

This clonotype was observed a few times. The chain uses TRBV20-1 and TRBJ2-1; possibly TRBD1 or TRBD2 for D (6 bases each). Matching the DNA end better, TRBJ2-5 makes the J call doubtful. The length of the CDR3 is 14 residues. The V gene's germline CDR1 is DFQATT and CDR2 SNEGSKA (reference sequence). The CDR3 bases are TGCAGTGCGAGACCGGGGGCGCGCGAAGAGACCCAGTACTTC. It codes for CSARPGAREETQYF.

This clonotype has only a few counts. The rearrangement joins TRBV12-3 or TRBV12-4 to TRBJ1-4, with a weak D call TRBD1 (5 bases). CDR3 length: 13 residues. The V gene lost 5 bases and the J gene lost 8 bases, with 12 bases spanning the gap. The CDR3 region has the DNA TGTGCCAGCAGTGGGGTATGGGGGGAAAAACTGTTTTTT. Protein: CASSGVWGEKLFF.

This clonotype was found a few times. The chain couples TRBV7-9 to TRBJ2-2; 7 bases are shared with TRBD2. The germline V gene has CDR1 SEHNR and CDR2 FQNEAQ (reference sequence). The CDR3 length is 15 residues. V lost 7 bases, J lost 0 bases, and 5 bases stayed unmatched. The CDR3 bases are TGTGCCAGCAACAAGGGAGGGTCGAACACCGGGGAGCTGTTTTTT. It encodes CASNKGGSNTGELFF.

This clonotype was detected a few times. This chain connects TRBV9 to TRBJ1-4; 9 bases line up with TRBD1. V trimming: 2 bases; J trimming: 7 bases; junction bases outside the gene matches: 6. Germline-derived CDR1 and CDR2 are SGDLS and YYNGEE. The CDR3 totals 15 residues. The CDR3 protein is CASSVLQGAGEKLFF. Written as DNA, the CDR3 is TGTGCCAGCAGCGTGTTACAGGGGGCCGGTGAAAAACTGTTTTTT. Full variable domain (remainder filled in from reference TRBV9 and TRBJ1-4): DSGVTQTPKHLITATGQRVTLRCSPRSGDLSVYWYQQSLDQGLQFLIQYYNGEERAKGNILERFSAQQFPDLHSELNLSSLELGDSALYFCASSVLQGAGEKLFFGSGTQLSVL.

This rearrangement joins TRBV7-9 to TRBJ1-1; D gene unclear. V was shortened by 5 bases and J by 11 bases, with 15 bases between the two germline ends. Germline V gene lookup returns CDR1 SEHNR and CDR2 FQNEAQ (reference sequence). This CDR3 contains 12 residues. In DNA, the CDR3 is TGTGCCAGCAGCCACTTGAGCGTAGAGGCTTTCTTT. Protein product: CASSHLSVEAFF.

This clonotype was detected many times. The rearrangement uses TRBV5-1 and TRBJ2-5, with 13 nucleotides matching TRBD2. The CDR3 has 17 residues. CDR1 is SGHRS, CDR2 YFSETQ, per germline. V was clipped by 0 bases and J by 1 base; unmatched bases: 3. CDR3 protein: CASSLGLAGGPQETQYF. CDR3 nucleotide sequence: TGCGCCAGCAGCTTGGGACTAGCGGGAGGTCCCCAAGAGACCCAGTACTTC.

J is TRBJ2-3 and V is TRBV20-1; D call uncertain. Trimming pared 3 bases from V and 1 base from J, leaving 11 bases between. The germline gives CDR1 DFQATT, CDR2 SNEGSKA (reference sequence). This CDR3 is built from 14 residues. The CDR3 DNA sequence: TGCAGTGCTAGTAAGCGCCAAGGCACAGATACGCAGTATTTT. This translates into CSASKRQGTDTQYF.

This clonotype was seen ten or more times. V gene TRBV20-1 combines with J gene TRBJ2-5, with TRBD2 matching 8 bases. The V segment lost 3 bases and the J segment 4 bases; nucleotides outside the gene matches: 10. The germline CDR1 and CDR2 sequences are DFQATT and SNEGSKA (reference sequence). This CDR3 has 15 residues. This chain's CDR3 is CSASSGGFGGETQYF. CDR3 in DNA: TGCAGTGCTAGCTCGGGGGGGTTTGGAGGAGAGACCCAGTACTTC.

This chain uses TRBV11-2 with TRBJ2-3; no reliable D call. Germline lookup yields CDR1 SGHAT and CDR2 FQNNGV. The CDR3 consists of 17 residues. The V end was cut by 0 bases, the J end by 2 bases, with 15 bases between. This CDR3 reads CASSLEGRRVFTDTQYF. The CDR3 coding sequence is TGTGCCAGCAGCTTAGAGGGTCGGAGAGTATTCACAGATACGCAGTATTTT.

The chain employs TRBV20-1 and TRBJ2-7, with D maybe TRBD2 (6 bases). The J call may be in error: the DNA end matches TRBJ2-1 better. The CDR3 spans 16 residues. The germline gives CDR1 DFQATT, CDR2 SNEGSKA (reference sequence). CDR3 loop: CSARDSETRRDNEQFF. CDR3 in DNA: TGCAGTGCTAGAGATAGTGAGACTAGGAGGGACAATGAGCAGTTCTTC.

The chain has TRBV7-2 and TRBJ2-3; 10 nucleotides line up with TRBD2. The V gene's germline CDR1 is SGHTA and CDR2 FQGNSA. The CDR3 has 17 residues. V trimming: 5 bases; J trimming: 3 bases; junction bases outside the gene matches: 11. CDR3 loop: CASSPIGAGGPTDTQYF. In DNA form, the CDR3 reads TGTGCCAGCAGCCCCATCGGAGCGGGAGGGCCAACAGATACGCAGTATTTT.

The rearrangement uses TRBV28 and TRBJ2-5; 9 bases line up with TRBD2. The V gene end was trimmed by 8 bases and the J gene end by 2 bases; junction bases not matched to a gene: 6. This CDR3 is built from 14 residues. In germline, CDR1 is MDHEN, CDR2 SYDVKM. The CDR3 protein is CASGASGNQETQYF. As DNA, the CDR3 is TGTGCCAGCGGGGCTAGCGGGAATCAAGAGACCCAGTACTTC.

This clonotype has a handful of counts. The chain has TRBV6-1 and TRBJ1-1; D is perhaps TRBD1 (5 bases). This CDR3 region has 14 residues. Trimming pared 4 bases from V and 1 base from J, leaving 10 bases between. Germline V CDR1 and CDR2: MNHNS, SASEGT. CDR3 nucleotides: TGTGCCAGCAGTGCTTGGGACGAGAACACTGAAGCTTTCTTT. It translates to CASSAWDENTEAFF.

This chain links TRBV11-2 with TRBJ2-3, with 10 nucleotides matching TRBD1. Looked up from germline, CDR1 is SGHAT and CDR2 is FQNNGV. Trimming at V came to 1 base and at J to 7 bases, leaving 11 bases not matched to a gene. The CDR3 is 17 amino acids. CDR3 protein: CASSLVGGTGVVNTQYF. The CDR3 coding sequence is TGTGCCAGCAGCTTAGTGGGTGGGACAGGGGTCGTTAATACGCAGTATTTT.